This T cell receptor (beta chain) was captured in a study of CD8 T cells in Susac syndrome. While serving as controls, healthy donors were matched for age and sex. Germline CDR1 is MNHEY and CDR2 is SVGAGI. The CDR3 sequence is 12 residues long. The germline V and J ends were trimmed by 4 bases and 1 base, with 4 bases remaining between them. Roughly 0.45 to 1 ug RNA was reverse transcribed with random hexamers. The CDR3 of TCR beta was amplified by immunoSEQ multiplex PCR across 54 Vbeta and 13 Jbeta. Each CDR3 protein gets one entry after TCRdb re-called the immunoSEQ multiplex PCR reads with MiXCR. The sample has roughly 160,000 distinct CDR3 sequences, just under 95% seen once.

Sequencing was done on a sample of CD4+ T cells from PBMCs. The V gene is TRBV6-5, the J gene TRBJ1-1; no clear D. The TCR comes from a human donor in good health. The CDR3 nucleotides read TGTGCCAGCAGTTTTCGGAACACTGAAGCTTTCTTT. Translating gives CASSFRNTEAFF.